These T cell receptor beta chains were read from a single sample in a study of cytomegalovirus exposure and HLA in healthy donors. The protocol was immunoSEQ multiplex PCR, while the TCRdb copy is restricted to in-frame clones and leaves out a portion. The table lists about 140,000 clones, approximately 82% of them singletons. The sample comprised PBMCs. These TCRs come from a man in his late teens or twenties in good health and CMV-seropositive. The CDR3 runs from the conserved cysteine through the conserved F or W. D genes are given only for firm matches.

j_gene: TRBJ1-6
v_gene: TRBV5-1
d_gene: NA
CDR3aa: CASSLAGEGKFGSPLHF

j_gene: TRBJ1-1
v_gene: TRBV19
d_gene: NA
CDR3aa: CASTGGDGTEAFF

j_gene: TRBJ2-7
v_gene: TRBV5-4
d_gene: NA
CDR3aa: CASSPGSRSYEQYF

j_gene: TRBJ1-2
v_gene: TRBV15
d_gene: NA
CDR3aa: CATSRDEGVHGYTF

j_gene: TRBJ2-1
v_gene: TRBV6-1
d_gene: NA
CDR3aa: CASSEFDSSSYNEQFF

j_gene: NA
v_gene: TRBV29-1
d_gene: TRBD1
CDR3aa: CSVEDWQGASYEQYF

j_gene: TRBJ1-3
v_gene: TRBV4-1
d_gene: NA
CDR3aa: CASRQVSGNTIYF

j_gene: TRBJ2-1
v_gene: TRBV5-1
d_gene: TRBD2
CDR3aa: CASSFLAGAYNEQFF

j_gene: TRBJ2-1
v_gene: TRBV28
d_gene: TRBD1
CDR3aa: CASSSSVGTETYNEQFF

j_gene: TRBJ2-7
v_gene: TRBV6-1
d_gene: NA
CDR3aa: CASSGKEGPYEQYF